This TCR beta chain comes out of a study of CD8 T cells in ankylosing spondylitis. Ten or more counts support this clonotype. The antigen is unknown. J was trimmed by 3 bases and V by 2 bases; bases with no gene match: 9. The CDR3 covers 18 residues. Germline V gene sequence: CDR1 MNHEY, CDR2 SMNVEV (reference sequence). Points from the study as a whole: Apparently characteristic of ankylosing spondylitis blood was a TCR beta motif (eight highly homologous variants).

Via MiXCR, TCRdb re-called the 5' RACE reads, giving one row per CDR3 protein. Of 500,000 to 650,000 distinct CDR3 sequences listed, 5.3% are singletons. Sequencing was done on a sample of blood, either unsorted or a sorted T cell fraction (not recorded which). This sequence originates from a male donor with ankylosing spondylitis. This rearrangement joins TRBV27 to TRBJ2-7, with 14 bases identical to TRBD2. This CDR3 is CASSLKGLAGVGFYEQYF. CDR3 nucleotides: TGTGCCAGCAGTTTAAAGGGACTAGCGGGAGTCGGATTCTACGAGCAGTACTTC.